This TCR beta chain was observed in a study of shared clonotypes between healthy human individuals. Trimming took 7 bases from V and 3 from J, leaving 10 bases between them. Per germline, CDR1 SGHRS and CDR2 YFSETQ. This CDR3 region has 12 residues. The data were produced by immunoSEQ multiplex PCR, yet TCRdb's version contains in-frame clones alone and is incomplete. The table lists 400,000 to 500,000 clones, 76% of them singletons. Sequenced material: PBMCs. The sequence came from a woman between 40 and 55 years old in good health. Some clones in this sample may be carry-over from other donors' samples. The chain is built from TRBV5-1 and TRBJ1-2; D is unclear. The CDR3, as DNA: TGCGCCAGCGCCCCCCGGGACTATGGCTACACCTTC. It codes for CASAPRDYGYTF.